The 25 T cell receptor beta chains reported below all come from one sample, sequenced in a study of blood T cells in healthy people across ages. Sample-barcoded 5' priming and a J-beta primer mix drove a second PCR of roughly 7 to 11 cycles. A single record per CDR3 protein comes from TCRdb applying MiXCR to the 5' RACE reads. The table shows 1.8 million or so distinct CDR3 sequences, with around 40% occurring only once. Source material: blood. These TCRs come from a human donor in good health.

The table lists this clonotype with a count of one. J is TRBJ2-5 and V is TRBV4-1; 8 nucleotides line up with TRBD1. Germline V gene data show CDR1 as MGHRA and CDR2 as YSYEKL. CDR3 length: 15 residues. The V segment lost 4 bases and the J segment 11 bases; nucleotides outside the gene matches: 15. The CDR3 loop is CASSLFGQGVEEQYF. The CDR3 nucleotides read TGCGCCAGCAGCCTATTCGGACAGGGCGTTGAAGAGCAGTACTTC.

This clonotype appeared a few times. This chain connects TRBV5-1 to TRBJ1-6, with 9 bases matching TRBD1. Germline CDR1 and CDR2: SGHRS and YFSETQ. The V gene end was trimmed by 10 bases and the J gene end by 10 bases; junction bases not matched to a gene: 15. The CDR3 consists of 15 residues. As DNA, the CDR3 is TGCGCCGGCACTTTTACCGGGACAGGGAGGTCACCCCTCCACTTT. It yields the protein CAGTFTGTGRSPLHF.

In this sample, this clonotype turned up a few times. This chain uses TRBV29-1 with TRBJ2-7, with 8 positions matching TRBD1. Germline-derived CDR1 and CDR2 are SQVTM and ANQGSEA. V shed 6 bases and J 3 bases; nucleotides not matched to a gene: 19. This CDR3 spans 17 amino acids. The CDR3 sequence: CSVKGDLTGDGSYEQYF. The CDR3 DNA follows: TGCAGCGTCAAGGGTGACCTGACAGGGGACGGCAGCTACGAGCAGTACTTC.

This clonotype was picked up a small number of times. The rearrangement joins TRBV27 to TRBJ2-3, with D unclear. The V end lost 3 bases, the J end lost 0 bases, and 13 bases lay between the germline ends. CDR3 size: 16 residues. Germline-derived CDR1 and CDR2 are MNHEY and SMNVEV (reference sequence). DNA of the CDR3: TGTGCCAGCAGTTTCCTCGGACGGCATAGCACAGATACGCAGTATTTT. It translates to CASSFLGRHSTDTQYF.

This clonotype appeared a few times. V gene TRBV6-5 combines with J gene TRBJ2-1; TRBD1 matches 7 bases. V was clipped by 6 bases and J by 0 bases; unmatched bases: 8. This CDR3 has 16 residues. Germline values: CDR1 MNHEY, CDR2 SVGAGI. This chain's CDR3 is CASRLTGWGSYNEQFF. The CDR3 DNA reads TGTGCCAGCAGATTGACAGGGTGGGGCTCCTACAATGAGCAGTTCTTC.

Only one count was recorded for this clonotype. The chain couples TRBV7-2 to TRBJ2-1; D remains ambiguous. The ends were cut back, 2 bases at V and 9 bases at J, with 11 bases in the middle. In germline, CDR1 is SGHTA, CDR2 FQGNSA. The CDR3 length is 13 residues. DNA for the CDR3: TGTGCCAGCAGCTTATGGGATACGGCTGAGCAGTTCTTC. Translated: CASSLWDTAEQFF.

CDR3: CSVEGLGKDNEQFF. The CDR3 region has the DNA TGCAGCGTTGAGGGGTTAGGGAAGGACAATGAGCAGTTCTTC. The chain joins TRBV29-1 to TRBJ2-1, with D uncertain. CDR3 length equals 14 residues. Germline CDR1 and CDR2: SQVTM and ANQGSEA. Trimming removed 3 bases at V and 5 bases at J, with 14 bases between.

The gene calls are TRBV30 and TRBJ1-6; the D is unclear. Trimming took off 1 base at V and 8 bases at J, with 12 bases between the two ends. CDR3 length: 14 residues. CDR1 GTSNPN and CDR2 SVGIG come from the germline V gene (reference sequence). The CDR3 region has the DNA TGTGCCTGGAGTGCTGGGGTGGAGTATTCACCCCTCCACTTT. Protein: CAWSAGVEYSPLHF. The full variable domain, rest sourced from reference TRBV30 and TRBJ1-6, is SQTIHQWPATLVQPVGSPLSLECTVEGTSNPNLYWYRQAAGRGLQLLFYSVGIGQISSEVPQNLSASRPQDRQFILSSKKLLLSDSGFYLCAWSAGVEYSPLHFGNGTRLTVT.

The genes are TRBV13 and TRBJ1-1; no reliable D call. Germline V gene data show CDR1 as PRHDT and CDR2 as FYEKMQ (reference sequence). The CDR3 runs 12 residues. V was trimmed by 5 bases and J by 3 bases, leaving 7 bases between them. CDR3 nucleotides: TGTGCCAGCAGCCCCGCGGACACTGAAGCTTTCTTT. Translation: CASSPADTEAFF.

This chain uses TRBV6-6 with TRBJ2-5; tentatively, D is TRBD1 (5 bases). V lost 2 bases and J 7 bases, leaving 14 bases between the germline ends. In germline, CDR1 is MNHNY, CDR2 SVGAGI (reference sequence). The CDR3 runs 14 residues. The CDR3 here is CASSYGQGTVTQYF. The CDR3, as DNA: TGTGCCAGCAGTTACGGGCAGGGCACCGTGACCCAGTACTTC.

The chain recombines TRBV15 with TRBJ2-3; weak D call: TRBD1 (6 bases). Germline CDR1 and CDR2: LNHNV and YYDKDF (reference sequence). This CDR3 has 14 residues. With 1 base removed from V and 8 bases from J, the gap between germline ends came to 13 bases. The DNA of the CDR3 is TGTGCCACCAGCAGAGGACAGGAAAGTGGTACGCAGTATTTT. Translating gives CATSRGQESGTQYF.

Only a few counts were recorded for this clonotype. The gene calls are TRBV20-1 and TRBJ2-1; weak D call: TRBD2 (7 bases). The CDR3 sequence is 13 residues long. V lost 2 bases, J lost 5 bases, and 10 bases lay in between. Germline V CDR1 and CDR2: DFQATT, SNEGSKA (reference sequence). CDR3 protein: CSARKGGNNEQFF. In DNA, the CDR3 is TGCAGTGCTAGAAAGGGGGGGAACAATGAGCAGTTCTTC.

This clonotype was detected a few times. This chain links TRBV7-2 with TRBJ1-2, with TRBD1 matching 8 bases. Germline loops: CDR1 SGHTA, CDR2 FQGNSA. Unmatched junction bases numbered 5, after V lost 0 bases and J lost 2 bases. This CDR3 is 16 amino acids long. The CDR3 DNA is TGTGCCAGCAGCTTAGCGGTGGCAGGGGGCAACTATGGCTACACCTTC. It specifies CASSLAVAGGNYGYTF.

This chain uses TRBV12-3 or TRBV12-4 with TRBJ2-1; tentative D call: TRBD2 (7 bases). Trimming cost V 6 bases and J 7 bases, with 28 bases left between them. The CDR3 consists of 18 residues. The CDR3 DNA reads TGTGCCAGCAGCAACCTTACCGGGGGGCAGGGTAATGCAAATGAGCAGTTCTTC. Translating it yields CASSNLTGGQGNANEQFF.

V is TRBV11-2 and J is TRBJ2-5, with 11 nucleotides matching TRBD2. The junction had 7 bases not matched to a gene; V was cut back by 5 bases and J by 2 bases. CDR1 and CDR2 from the germline V gene are SGHAT and FQNNGV. The length of the CDR3 is 16 residues. The CDR3: CASSTLAGGVQETQYF. For the CDR3, the DNA is TGTGCCAGCAGCACCCTAGCGGGGGGTGTTCAAGAGACCCAGTACTTC.

This clonotype came up a few times. V and J are TRBV20-1 and TRBJ2-1, with D unclear. V lost 2 bases, J lost 2 bases, and 16 bases lay in between. Germline V gene data show CDR1 as DFQATT and CDR2 as SNEGSKA (reference sequence). CDR3 length: 16 amino acids. The CDR3 sequence: CSARTRSSPTYNEQFF. CDR3 nucleotide sequence: TGCAGTGCTAGAACGAGGAGCTCCCCCACCTACAATGAGCAGTTCTTC.

The J gene is TRBJ1-1, the V gene TRBV6-5; weak D call: TRBD1 (5 bases). Germline CDR1 is MNHEY and CDR2 is SVGAGI. Trimming took 6 bases from V and 0 from J, leaving 11 bases between them. CDR3 length: 14 residues. For the CDR3, the DNA is TGTGCCAGCAGAGCGACAGTATTGAACACTGAAGCTTTCTTT. Its protein is CASRATVLNTEAFF.

There are a few counts of this clonotype. V and J are TRBV7-2 and TRBJ1-5; D remains unclear. Deletions cut 9 bases from V and 0 bases from J, with 9 bases between. Germline lookup yields CDR1 SGHTA and CDR2 FQGNSA. This CDR3 comprises 13 residues. This CDR3 reads CASSWFSNQPQHF. DNA of the CDR3: TGTGCCAGTTCTTGGTTTAGCAATCAGCCCCAGCATTTT.

The rearrangement joins TRBV7-2 to TRBJ2-7; tentatively, D is TRBD1 (6 bases). CDR1 and CDR2 from the germline V gene are SGHTA and FQGNSA. V was trimmed by 5 bases and J by 3 bases, leaving 14 bases between them. This CDR3 has 14 amino acids. The CDR3 is CASSTQGSNYEQYF. CDR3 nucleotide sequence: TGTGCCAGCAGCACACAGGGTTCCAACTACGAGCAGTACTTC.

In this sample, this clonotype turned up a few times. V usage is TRBV19 and J usage is TRBJ2-1; 10 bases are a match to TRBD2. V was pared by 0 bases and J by 7 bases, with 9 bases of the junction left unmatched. Germline assignment: CDR1 LNHDA and CDR2 SQIVND (reference sequence). The CDR3 loop spans 17 amino acids. CDR3 residues: CASSIDPAGGAENEQFF. Written as DNA, the CDR3 is TGTGCCAGTAGTATAGATCCAGCGGGGGGGGCCGAAAATGAGCAGTTCTTC.

This clonotype occurred a few times. The chain joins TRBV20-1 to TRBJ2-1, with TRBD2 matching 14 bases. CDR3 length: 20 residues. After removal of 2 bases from V and 1 base from J, the junction contained 13 bases not matched to a gene. Germline V gene data show CDR1 as DFQATT and CDR2 as SNEGSKA (reference sequence). CDR3 sequence: CSARIRTSGGRPNSYNEQFF. In DNA, the CDR3 is TGCAGTGCTAGAATTCGGACTAGCGGGGGGAGACCTAATTCCTACAATGAGCAGTTCTTC.

The V gene is TRBV28, the J gene TRBJ2-5; 8 nucleotides align to TRBD1. Germline V gene sequence: CDR1 MDHEN, CDR2 SYDVKM. This CDR3 has 15 residues. The V segment lost 3 bases and the J segment 5 bases; nucleotides outside the gene matches: 8. The CDR3 DNA reads TGTGCCAGCAGTTTGGCGACAGGGGCTCCGGAGACCCAGTACTTC. Its protein is CASSLATGAPETQYF.

This clonotype was seen only a few times. The gene calls are TRBV6-6 and TRBJ1-5; no reliable D call. Trimming pared 8 bases from V and 4 bases from J, leaving 18 bases between. This CDR3 has 15 residues. Germline CDR1 reads MNHNY; CDR2 reads SVGAGI (reference sequence). The CDR3 loop reads CASCLAELGNQPQHF. For the CDR3, the DNA is TGTGCCAGCTGCCTAGCGGAGTTAGGAAATCAGCCCCAGCATTTT.

This clonotype was counted a few times. The gene calls are TRBV13 and TRBJ1-5; D unresolved. The CDR3 spans 15 residues. Trimming left V 2 bases short and J 6 bases short, with 14 bases between. In germline, CDR1 is PRHDT, CDR2 FYEKMQ (reference sequence). In DNA form, the CDR3 reads TGTGCCAGCAGCTTACGGGGATCGGTTAGTCAGCCCCAGCATTTT. Encoded protein: CASSLRGSVSQPQHF.

V gene TRBV5-1 combines with J gene TRBJ1-1, with a tentative D call TRBD1 (6 bases). The CDR3 extends over 15 amino acids. Trimming removed 3 bases at V and 5 bases at J, with 17 bases between. CDR1 is SGHRS, CDR2 YFSETQ, per germline. CDR3 sequence reads: CASSWTQGLVTEAFF. The CDR3 DNA reads as TGCGCCAGCAGCTGGACACAGGGTCTTGTGACTGAAGCTTTCTTT.